Sequencing of this T cell receptor beta chain was carried out in a study of identical twins. Regarding the study as a whole: The abundant beta clonotypes from cord blood had fewer insertions, and memory repertoires had none of this. Out-of-frame alpha sequences shared by twins showed excess low generation probability.

MiXCR, applied by TCRdb to the 5' RACE reads, yields one record per CDR3 protein. Among 650,000 to 800,000 distinct CDR3 sequences, under 9% were seen once, and the ten largest hold 0.98%. The CDR3 is made up of 19 amino acids. Germline loops: CDR1 ENHRY, CDR2 SYGVKD. Trimming removed 5 bases from V and 1 base from J; junction bases left unmatched: 11. This clonotype was seen at least ten times. The target antigen is unknown. These records were also assigned to another study, of yellow fever vaccine responses in identical twins.

The TCR was taken from a woman younger than 35 in good health. The chain recombines TRBV10-3 with TRBJ2-6; TRBD1 aligns across 10 bases. The sequenced sample consisted of PBMCs. CDR3 coding DNA: TGTGCCATCAGTAAAGCTCCGGGACAGGGGATGTCTGGGGCCAACGTCCTGACTTTC. Its translation is CAISKAPGQGMSGANVLTF.